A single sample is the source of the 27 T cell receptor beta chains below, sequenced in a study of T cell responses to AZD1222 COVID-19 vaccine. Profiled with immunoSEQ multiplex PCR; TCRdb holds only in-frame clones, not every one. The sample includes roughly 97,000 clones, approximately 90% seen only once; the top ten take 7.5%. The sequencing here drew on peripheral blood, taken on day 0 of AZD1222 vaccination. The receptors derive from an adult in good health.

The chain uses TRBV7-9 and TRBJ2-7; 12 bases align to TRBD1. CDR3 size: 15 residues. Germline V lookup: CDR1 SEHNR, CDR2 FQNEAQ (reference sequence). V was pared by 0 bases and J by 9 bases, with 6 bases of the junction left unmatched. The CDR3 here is CASSLAGTGGWGQYF. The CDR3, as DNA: TGTGCCAGCAGCTTAGCCGGGACAGGGGGCTGGGGGCAGTACTTC.

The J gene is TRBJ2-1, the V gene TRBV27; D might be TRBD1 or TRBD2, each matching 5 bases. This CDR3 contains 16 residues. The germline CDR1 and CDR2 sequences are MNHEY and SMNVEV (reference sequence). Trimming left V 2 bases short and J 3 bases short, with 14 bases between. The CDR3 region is CASSLRGVSLYNEQFF. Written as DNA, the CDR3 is TGTGCCAGCAGTTTACGAGGGGTATCCCTCTACAATGAGCAGTTCTTC.

The DNA for the CDR3 is TGTGCCAGCAGCTTGCCTGGGACAGGGGGTTCCTACGAGCAGTACTTC. It translates to CASSLPGTGGSYEQYF. The chain is built from TRBV5-6 and TRBJ2-7; the match to TRBD1 covers 11 bases. Trimming removed 1 base from V and 1 base from J; junction bases left unmatched: 4. The CDR3 is 16 amino acids. From germline, CDR1 is SGHDT and CDR2 YYEEEE.

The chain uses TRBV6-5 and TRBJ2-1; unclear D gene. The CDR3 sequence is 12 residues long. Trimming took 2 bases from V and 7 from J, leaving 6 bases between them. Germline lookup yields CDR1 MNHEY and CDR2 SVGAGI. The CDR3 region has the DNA TGTGCCAGCAGTTACCTGGGGAATGAGCAGTTCTTC. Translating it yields CASSYLGNEQFF.

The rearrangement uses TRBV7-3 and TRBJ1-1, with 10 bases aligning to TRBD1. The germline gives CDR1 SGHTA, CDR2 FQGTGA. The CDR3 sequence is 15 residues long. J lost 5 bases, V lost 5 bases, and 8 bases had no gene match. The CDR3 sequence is CASSTGTGERTEAFF. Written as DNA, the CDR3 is TGTGCCAGCAGCACCGGGACAGGGGAGAGAACTGAAGCTTTCTTT.

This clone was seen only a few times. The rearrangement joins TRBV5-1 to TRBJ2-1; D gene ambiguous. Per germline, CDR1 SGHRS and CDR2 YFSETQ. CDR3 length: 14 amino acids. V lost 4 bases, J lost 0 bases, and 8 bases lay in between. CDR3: CASSPTSSYNEQFF. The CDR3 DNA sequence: TGCGCCAGCAGCCCGACGAGCTCCTACAATGAGCAGTTCTTC.

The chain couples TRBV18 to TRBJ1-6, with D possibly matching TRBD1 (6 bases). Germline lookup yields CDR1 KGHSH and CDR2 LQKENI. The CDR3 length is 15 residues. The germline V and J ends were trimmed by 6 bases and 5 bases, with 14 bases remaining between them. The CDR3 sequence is CASSPRGSHNSPLHF. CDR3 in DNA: TGTGCCAGCTCCCCCAGGGGCTCGCATAATTCACCCCTCCACTTT.

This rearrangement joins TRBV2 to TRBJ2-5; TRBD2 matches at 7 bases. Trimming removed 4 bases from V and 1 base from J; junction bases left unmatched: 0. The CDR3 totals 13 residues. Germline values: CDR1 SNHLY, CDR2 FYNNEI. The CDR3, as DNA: TGTGCCAGCAGTGGGACTAGCCAAGAGACCCAGTACTTC. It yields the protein CASSGTSQETQYF.

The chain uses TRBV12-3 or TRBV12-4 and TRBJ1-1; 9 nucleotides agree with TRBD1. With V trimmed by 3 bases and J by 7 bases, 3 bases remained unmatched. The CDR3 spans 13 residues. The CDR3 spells CASSLQTGGEAFF. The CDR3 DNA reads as TGTGCCAGCAGTTTGCAGACAGGGGGTGAAGCTTTCTTT.

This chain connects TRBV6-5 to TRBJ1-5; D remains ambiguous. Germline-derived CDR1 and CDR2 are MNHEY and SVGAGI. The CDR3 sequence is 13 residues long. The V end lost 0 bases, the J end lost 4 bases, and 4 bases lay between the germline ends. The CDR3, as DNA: TGTGCCAGCAGTTACTCGGATAATCAGCCCCAGCATTTT. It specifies CASSYSDNQPQHF.

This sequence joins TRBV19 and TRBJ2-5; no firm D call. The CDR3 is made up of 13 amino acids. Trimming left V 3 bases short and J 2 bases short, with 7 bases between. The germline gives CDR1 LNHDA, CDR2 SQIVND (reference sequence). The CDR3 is CASSINRQETQYF. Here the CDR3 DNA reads TGTGCCAGTAGTATTAACAGACAAGAGACCCAGTACTTC. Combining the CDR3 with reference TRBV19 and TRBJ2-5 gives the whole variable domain DGGITQSPKYLFRKEGQNVTLSCEQNLNHDAMYWYRQDPGQGLRLIYYSQIVNDFQKGDIAEGYSVSREKKESFPLTVTSAQKNPTAFYLCASSINRQETQYFGPGTRLLVL.

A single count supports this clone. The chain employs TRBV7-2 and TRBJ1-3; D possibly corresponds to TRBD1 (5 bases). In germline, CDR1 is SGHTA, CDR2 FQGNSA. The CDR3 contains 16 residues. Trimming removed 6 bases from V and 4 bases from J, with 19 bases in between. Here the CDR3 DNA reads TGTGCCAGCAGTTCAACGTGGGGGTCGGGGGGAAACACCATATATTTT. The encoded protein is CASSSTWGSGGNTIYF.

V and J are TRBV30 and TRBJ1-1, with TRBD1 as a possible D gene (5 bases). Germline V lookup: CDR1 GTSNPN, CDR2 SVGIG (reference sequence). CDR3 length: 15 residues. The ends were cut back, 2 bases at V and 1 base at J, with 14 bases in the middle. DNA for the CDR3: TGTGCCTGGAGTTATCAGGGATTATGGAACACTGAAGCTTTCTTT. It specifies CAWSYQGLWNTEAFF.

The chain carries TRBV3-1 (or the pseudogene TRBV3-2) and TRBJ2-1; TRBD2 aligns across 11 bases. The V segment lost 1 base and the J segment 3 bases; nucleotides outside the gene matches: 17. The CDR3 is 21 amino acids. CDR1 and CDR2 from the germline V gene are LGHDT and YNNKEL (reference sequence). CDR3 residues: CASSQGSLAGGPVVGYNEQFF. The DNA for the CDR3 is TGTGCCAGCAGCCAAGGATCCCTAGCGGGAGGTCCAGTCGTTGGCTACAATGAGCAGTTCTTC.

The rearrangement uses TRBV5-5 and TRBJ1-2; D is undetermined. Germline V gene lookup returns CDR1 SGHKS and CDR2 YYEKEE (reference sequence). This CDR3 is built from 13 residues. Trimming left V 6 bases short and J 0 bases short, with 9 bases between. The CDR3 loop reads CASTALANYGYTF. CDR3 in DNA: TGTGCCAGCACCGCCCTGGCTAACTATGGCTACACCTTC.

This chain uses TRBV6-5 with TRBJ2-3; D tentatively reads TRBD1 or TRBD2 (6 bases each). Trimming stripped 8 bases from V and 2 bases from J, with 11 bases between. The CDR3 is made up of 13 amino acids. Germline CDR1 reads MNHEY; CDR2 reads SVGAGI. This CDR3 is CASPPGATDTQYF. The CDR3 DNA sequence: TGTGCCAGCCCCCCGGGGGCCACAGATACGCAGTATTTT.

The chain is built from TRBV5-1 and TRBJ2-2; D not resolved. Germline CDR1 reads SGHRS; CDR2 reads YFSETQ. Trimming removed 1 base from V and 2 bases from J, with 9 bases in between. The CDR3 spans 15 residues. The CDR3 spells CASSLIGPNTGELFF. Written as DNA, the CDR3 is TGCGCCAGCAGCTTGATCGGACCAAACACCGGGGAGCTGTTTTTT.

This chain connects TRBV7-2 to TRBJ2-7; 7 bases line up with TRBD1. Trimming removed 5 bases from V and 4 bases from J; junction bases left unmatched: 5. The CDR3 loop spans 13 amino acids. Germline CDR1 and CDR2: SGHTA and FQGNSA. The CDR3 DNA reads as TGTGCCAGCAGCCGGGACAGCAAATACGAGCAGTACTTC. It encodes CASSRDSKYEQYF.

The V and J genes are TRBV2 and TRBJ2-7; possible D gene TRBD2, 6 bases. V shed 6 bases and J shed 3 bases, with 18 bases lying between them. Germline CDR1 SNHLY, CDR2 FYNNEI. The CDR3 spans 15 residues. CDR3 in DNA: TGTGCCAGCAGCCCCTCCCGGGACTCTAACTACGAGCAGTACTTC. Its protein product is CASSPSRDSNYEQYF.

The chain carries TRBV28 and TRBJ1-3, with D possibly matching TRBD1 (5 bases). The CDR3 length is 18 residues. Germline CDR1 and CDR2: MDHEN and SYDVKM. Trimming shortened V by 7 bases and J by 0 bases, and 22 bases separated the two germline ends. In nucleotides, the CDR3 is TGTGCCAGCACCCCAAGGGGTCGGGGCAGCCTCTCTGGAAACACCATATATTTT. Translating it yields CASTPRGRGSLSGNTIYF.

CDR3 residues: CASSLMGGFEAFF. In DNA, the CDR3 is TGTGCCAGCAGCTTAATGGGGGGGTTTGAAGCTTTCTTT. The rearrangement links TRBV7-3 to TRBJ1-1; D possibly corresponds to TRBD1 (5 bases). The CDR3 has 13 amino acids. V lost 1 base, J lost 7 bases, and 10 bases lay in between. From germline, CDR1 is SGHTA and CDR2 FQGTGA. Using reference TRBV7-3 and TRBJ1-1 for the parts outside the CDR3, the full variable domain is GAGVSQTPSNKVTEKGKYVELRCDPISGHTALYWYRQSLGQGPEFLIYFQGTGAADDSGLPNDRFFAVRPEGSVSTLKIQRTERGDSAVYLCASSLMGGFEAFFGQGTRLTVV.

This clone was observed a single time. The CDR3 bases are TGTGCCAGCAGCCCCGCGGGACTCCCCATCAACGAGCAGTTCTTC. Protein product: CASSPAGLPINEQFF. The V gene is TRBV7-9, the J gene TRBJ2-1, with D possibly matching TRBD2 (6 bases). The CDR3 has 15 residues. V was shortened by 5 bases and J by 10 bases, with 21 bases between the two germline ends. The germline CDR1 and CDR2 sequences are SEHNR and FQNEAQ (reference sequence).

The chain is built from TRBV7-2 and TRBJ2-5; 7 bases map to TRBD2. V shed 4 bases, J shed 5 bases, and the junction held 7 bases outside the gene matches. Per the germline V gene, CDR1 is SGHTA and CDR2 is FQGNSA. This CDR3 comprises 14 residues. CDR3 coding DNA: TGTGCCAGCAGCTACCAGTTCGGGGGGGAGACCCAGTACTTC. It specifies CASSYQFGGETQYF.

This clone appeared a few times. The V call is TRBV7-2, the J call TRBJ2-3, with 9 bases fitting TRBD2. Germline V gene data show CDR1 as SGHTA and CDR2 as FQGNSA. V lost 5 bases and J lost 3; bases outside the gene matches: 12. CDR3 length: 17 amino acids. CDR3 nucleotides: TGTGCCAGCAGCCACCCGGCTAGCGGGGAGAGTACAGATACGCAGTATTTT. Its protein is CASSHPASGESTDTQYF.

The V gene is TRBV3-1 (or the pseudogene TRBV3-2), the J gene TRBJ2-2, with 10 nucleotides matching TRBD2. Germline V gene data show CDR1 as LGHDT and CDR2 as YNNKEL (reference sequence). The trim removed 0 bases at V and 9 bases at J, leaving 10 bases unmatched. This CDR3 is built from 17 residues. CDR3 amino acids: CASSQESPSSGSWELFF. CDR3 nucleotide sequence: TGTGCCAGCAGCCAAGAGTCCCCCTCTAGCGGGAGTTGGGAGCTGTTTTTT.

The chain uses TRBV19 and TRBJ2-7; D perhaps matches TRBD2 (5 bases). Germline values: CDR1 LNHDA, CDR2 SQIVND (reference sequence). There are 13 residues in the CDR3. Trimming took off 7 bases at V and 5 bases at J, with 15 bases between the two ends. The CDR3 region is CASTPTGFNEQYF. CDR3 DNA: TGTGCCAGTACCCCTACGGGGTTCAACGAGCAGTACTTC.

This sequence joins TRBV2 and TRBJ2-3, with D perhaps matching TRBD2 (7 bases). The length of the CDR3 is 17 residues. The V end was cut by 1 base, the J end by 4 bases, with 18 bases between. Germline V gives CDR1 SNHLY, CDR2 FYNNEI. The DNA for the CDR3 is TGTGCCAGCAGTGAAGAGGCGGGGGCTTCTTCCGCAGATACGCAGTATTTT. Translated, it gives CASSEEAGASSADTQYF.